This T cell receptor (beta chain) was sequenced in a study of T-cell reconstitution after alpha-beta-depleted transplantation in children (dated by TCRdb to the mid-2010s). Turning to the overall study: T-cell immune reconstitution after TCRalphabeta/CD19-depleted allogeneic hematopoietic cell transplantation in children was quantitatively tracked in the study by means of TCR repertoire profiling.

The full study reports these points: About two months after transplant, the apparently early recovery of alphabetaT-cell counts reportedly depended on just several hundred clones that had expanded rapidly and came from non-depleted graft cells. The high TCRbeta diversity at day 60 in some patients was ascribed to recipient T cells and intrathymic progenitors that had survived conditioning. Over the following months the frequencies of hyperexpanded clones went down, and after one year T-cell counts and TCRbeta diversity were mostly credited to newly produced T cells.

With respect to this clonotype: Its cognate antigen has yet to be identified. No much larger clone is present one base from it, and per-base qualities are unavailable.

Reading the label with the study, this specimen's treatment or condition is: allogeneic hematopoietic cell transplantation with graft depleted of TCRalphabeta T cells and CD19 B cells. TCRalphabeta/CD19-depleted allogeneic hematopoietic cell grafts were given to the transplant recipients, all of whom were children. Receptors were amplified or captured by PCR. TCRdb records Illumina HiSeq 2500 as the sequencer. TCR library preparation used molecular barcoding, with unique molecular identifiers applied to normalize quantification of the TCRbeta repertoire. The public sequencing data were trimmed at Q25 with fastp and processed into clonotypes with MiXCR by TCRdb, which kept only in-frame beta chains. Every distinct CDR3 protein forms one entry, paired with its most common genes and DNA. For this sample the table gives about 980,000 distinct CDR3 sequences, of which roughly 29% were detected only once. 28% of the sample belongs to the ten largest clones.

Trimming removed 6 bases from V and 7 bases from J; the gene matches leave 9 bases unexplained. CDR1 is given as SEHNR and CDR2 as FQNEAQ, both from the germline V gene (reference sequence). Spanning cysteine to phenylalanine, the CDR3 consists of 16 amino acids. Only the CDR3 DNA stays, 48 bases, in frame from base 1. Material: PBMCs, mostly from graft donor cells, obtained 360 days after TCRalphabeta/CD19-depleted stem cell transplant. The sequence joins TRBV7-9 to TRBJ2-1, with TRBD2 matching 13 junction bases. The TCR comes from a boy under two years old who had a stem cell transplant for SCID, so the T cells may come from the graft donor. The sequenced DNA: TGTGCCAGCAGTTATACTAGCGGGGGGGCCGATAATGAGCAGTTCTTC. This translates into CASSYTSGGADNEQFF.